Given below is one T cell receptor beta chain in context. Losses at the gene ends were 2 bases for V and 2 bases for J; bases not matched to a gene: 4. This CDR3 comprises 16 residues. CDR1 and CDR2 from the germline V gene are SGHRS and YFSETQ. The sample belongs to a study of T cell responses to AZD1222 COVID-19 vaccine. Generated by immunoSEQ multiplex PCR, the TCRdb table keeps only in-frame clones and is missing some. This table holds about 170,000 clones, roughly 85% found once. Second doses that came at about 4 or about 12 weeks were put together. Sequences were derived from peripheral blood, sampled 28 days after the second AZD1222 dose. The rearrangement links TRBV5-1 to TRBJ1-3, with TRBD1 matching 10 bases. The TCR originated in an adult who received the AZD1222 COVID-19 vaccine. The CDR3 loop reads CASSFSGQGTGNTIYF. In nucleotides, the CDR3 is TGCGCCAGCAGCTTTTCGGGACAGGGGACTGGAAACACCATATATTTT.